The clone carrying this TCR beta chain was seen a single time. The record originates from a study of blood T cell repertoires in COVID-19. Study information: T cells, B-cell-depleted T cells, or PBMCs supplied cDNA or gDNA.

Cohort 3 donors were reported recovered after two negative PCRs, clearance, or symptom resolution. Generated by immunoSEQ multiplex PCR, the TCRdb table keeps only in-frame clones and is missing some. The table has roughly 300,000 clones, about 90% seen once. Germline assignment: CDR1 LNHDA and CDR2 SQIVND (reference sequence). The CDR3 is 14 amino acids. Trimming stripped 3 bases from V and 4 bases from J, with 10 bases between. The chain recombines TRBV19 with TRBJ1-5; no definite D call. The sample was PBMCs or T cells enriched from blood (not recorded which). The receptor was isolated from a woman aged 30 to 39 who had recovered from COVID-19. The CDR3 DNA sequence: TGTGCCAGTAGTATGCAGCCGGGGAATCAGCCCCAGCATTTT. This sequence encodes CASSMQPGNQPQHF.